The T cell receptor (beta chain) under discussion was sequenced for a study of early T cells in non-severe SARS-CoV-2 infection. TCRdb called the 5' RACE reads again in MiXCR, with one record for every CDR3 protein. The sample consists of 75,000 to 100,000 distinct CDR3 sequences, 14% to 15% of them appearing once. This clonotype has at least ten counts. Trimming removed 5 bases from V and 3 bases from J; junction bases left unmatched: 5. This CDR3 has 14 amino acids. Germline CDR1 reads SGHVS; CDR2 reads FNYEAQ. The sample was whole blood. The receptor was isolated from an adult who was a healthcare worker with PCR-confirmed SARS-CoV-2 infection or an uninfected control (not recorded which). The chain is built from TRBV7-6 and TRBJ2-7, with 9 bases lining up with TRBD2. DNA for the CDR3: TGTGCCAGCAGCCCCGGGACTAGCATCTACGAGCAGTACTTC. Protein sequence: CASSPGTSIYEQYF. The complete variable domain, with remaining parts taken from reference TRBV7-6 and TRBJ2-7, reads GAGVSQSPRYKVTKRGQDVALRCDPISGHVSLYWYRQALGQGPEFLTYFNYEAQQDKSGLPNDRFSAERPEGSISTLTIQRTEQRDSAMYRCASSPGTSIYEQYFGPGTRLTVT.